The present T cell receptor (beta chain) was sequenced within a study of cytomegalovirus exposure and HLA in healthy donors. The PCR was carried out with 60 Vbeta primers and 13 Jbeta primers. TCRdb keeps only in-frame clones here, not all; method: immunoSEQ multiplex PCR. The data contain approximately 150,000 clones, almost 85% of them seen just once; the ten biggest clones take up approximately 6.1%. This clone was detected only a few times. Its antigen is not known. Whole-study findings and limits: A previous analysis found most TCR beta V segments productive roughly 87% or roughly 30% of the time. An observed cluster of highly shared sequence variants was recorded as a likely sequencing artifact. An apparent linkage of common viral pathogens to several of the most significant clusters emerged in a later analysis.

Germline loops: CDR1 SEHNR, CDR2 FQNEAQ (reference sequence). Between the trimmed V and J ends, which lost 5 bases and 1 base, there was a span of 12 bases. The CDR3 runs 14 residues. This sequence joins TRBV7-9 and TRBJ2-7; tentative D call: TRBD1 (6 bases). This sequence originates from a man younger than 40 in good health and CMV-seropositive. Input material: PBMCs. The CDR3 is CASSPVRGSYEQYF. The CDR3 region has the DNA TGTGCCAGCAGCCCTGTCAGGGGATCCTACGAGCAGTACTTC.